A selection of T cell receptor beta chains follows, all from one sample in a study of graft-versus-host responses after intestinal transplantation. Measured with immunoSEQ multiplex PCR; TCRdb has only the in-frame clones, and not every one. In the table there are about 2,200 clones, roughly 80% of which are singletons. Sequencing used ileum tissue, obtained 18 days after transplant. Every receptor here comes from a human patient who received an intestinal transplant, so some T cells may come from the graft donor. The CDR3 runs from the conserved cysteine through the conserved F or W. The D gene is left open where the match is weak. Rows give clone size only sometimes, using once, few, many, or a class for an expanded clone.

D: NA
V: TRBV5-1
J: TRBJ2-7
size: NA
DNA: TGCGCCAGCAGCTTCGACAGGAGCAGACCCGAGCAGTACTTC
CDR3: CASSFDRSRPEQYF

D: NA
V: TRBV7-9
J: TRBJ1-6
size: NA
DNA: TGTGCCAGCAGCTTAGAAATAGGTAATTCACCCCTCCACTTT
CDR3: CASSLEIGNSPLHF

D: NA
V: TRBV5-1
J: TRBJ1-3
size: NA
DNA: TGCGCCAGCAGGGACAGCTCTGGAAACACCATATATTTT
CDR3: CASRDSSGNTIYF

D: TRBD2
V: TRBV5-1
J: TRBJ2-1
size: NA
DNA: TGCGCCAGCAGCTTGACTAGCGGGAGCTCCTACAATGAGCAGTTCTTC
CDR3: CASSLTSGSSYNEQFF

D: TRBD1
V: TRBV25-1
J: TRBJ1-1
size: NA
DNA: TGTGCCAGCAGTGGACAGGGGGCCACTGAAGCTTTCTTT
CDR3: CASSGQGATEAFF

D: NA
V: TRBV19
J: TRBJ1-2
size: NA
DNA: TGTGCCAGTAGTATAGATCAGGGGACTGGCTACACCTTC
CDR3: CASSIDQGTGYTF

D: NA
V: TRBV9
J: TRBJ2-7
size: few
DNA: TGTGCCAGCAGCGTAGAGGGGACCAACCCCTACGAGCAGTACTTC
CDR3: CASSVEGTNPYEQYF

D: TRBD1
V: TRBV9
J: TRBJ1-1
size: NA
DNA: TGTGCCAGCAGCGTAGTGGACAGGGCCCTCAACACTGAAGCTTTCTTT
CDR3: CASSVVDRALNTEAFF

D: TRBD2
V: TRBV11-2
J: TRBJ2-7
size: NA
DNA: TGTGCCAGCAGCTTAGAGAATTTTCAGCGGGGGGCTATCAACGAGCAGTACTTC
CDR3: CASSLENFQRGAINEQYF

D: NA
V: TRBV25-1
J: TRBJ2-6
size: NA
DNA: TGTGCCAGCAGTGCACAGGGCTCTGGGGCCAACGTCCTGACTTTC
CDR3: CASSAQGSGANVLTF

D: NA
V: TRBV4-3
J: TRBJ2-6
size: NA
DNA: TGCGCCAGCAGCTCCTCGCAGGACTCACAAAGTCGGGCCAACGTCCTGACTTTC
CDR3: CASSSSQDSQSRANVLTF

D: NA
V: TRBV20-1
J: TRBJ2-7
size: NA
DNA: TGCAGTGCTAGGGACGGGTACGAGCAGTACTTC
CDR3: CSARDGYEQYF

D: NA
V: TRBV7-6
J: TRBJ2-1
size: NA
DNA: TGTGCCAGCAGCTTACATCGGCTAGCCGTATACAATGAGCAGTTCTTC
CDR3: CASSLHRLAVYNEQFF

D: NA
V: TRBV10-2
J: TRBJ2-7
size: few
DNA: TGCGCCAGCAGAGACGACTACGAGCAGTACTTC
CDR3: CASRDDYEQYF

D: TRBD1
V: TRBV5-1
J: TRBJ2-7
size: NA
DNA: TGCGCCAGCAGCTGGGGACAGGGAGACTACGAGCAGTACTTC
CDR3: CASSWGQGDYEQYF

D: NA
V: TRBV10-3
J: TRBJ2-7
size: NA
DNA: TGTGCCATCAGTGAGCGGGGGAACTCCTACGAGCAGTACTTC
CDR3: CAISERGNSYEQYF

D: TRBD1
V: TRBV30
J: TRBJ1-6
size: NA
DNA: TGTGCCTGGAGTGGGACAGGGCATAATTCACCCCTCCACTTT
CDR3: CAWSGTGHNSPLHF

D: NA
V: TRBV10-3
J: TRBJ2-7
size: NA
DNA: TGTGCCATCAGTGAGCGGGGGAACTCCTACGAGCAGTACTTC
CDR3: CAISERGNSYEQYF

D: NA
V: TRBV27
J: TRBJ1-1
size: NA
DNA: TGTGCCAGCGGTTTAGGAGTGGGCTGGATGAACACTGAAGCTTTCTTT
CDR3: CASGLGVGWMNTEAFF

D: NA
V: TRBV7-2
J: TRBJ2-6
size: NA
DNA: TGTGCCAGCAGCACCTATCTTTTCGACAGGACTGGGGCCAACGTCCTGACTTTC
CDR3: CASSTYLFDRTGANVLTF

D: TRBD2
V: TRBV5-4
J: TRBJ2-1
size: NA
DNA: TGTGCCAGCAGCCCGAACCACCTAGCGGGGGGATACAATGAGCAGTTCTTC
CDR3: CASSPNHLAGGYNEQFF

D: NA
V: TRBV7-2
J: TRBJ2-3
size: NA
DNA: TGTGCCAGCAGCTTAGACAACACAGATACGCAGTATTTT
CDR3: CASSLDNTDTQYF

D: NA
V: TRBV6-5
J: TRBJ2-1
size: NA
DNA: TGTGCCAGCAGTTACAGGGATGAGCAGTTCTTC
CDR3: CASSYRDEQFF

D: NA
V: TRBV11-2
J: TRBJ2-7
size: few
DNA: TGTGCCAGCAGCTTATGGGACTACGAGCAGTACTTC
CDR3: CASSLWDYEQYF

D: TRBD2
V: TRBV7-8
J: TRBJ2-7
size: NA
DNA: TGTGCCAGCAGCTTAGACCCGGGACTAGACCTATCCTACGAGCAGTACTTC
CDR3: CASSLDPGLDLSYEQYF